Each of the 29 T cell receptor beta chains below was sequenced from the same sample in a study of memory CD4+ T cells and cytomegalovirus serostatus. The data were produced by immunoSEQ multiplex PCR, yet TCRdb's version contains in-frame clones alone and is incomplete. The profile shows about 62,000 clones, 70% to 80% of them singletons. The sort gate was single viable CD3+CD4+CD8-CD45RO+ cells for memory CD4+ T cells. Sequenced: memory CD4+ T cells from blood. Receptor source: an adult in good health and CMV-seropositive.

V usage is TRBV28 and J usage is TRBJ2-7; 7 nucleotides line up with TRBD1. CDR1 is MDHEN and CDR2 is SYDVKM in the germline V gene. The V segment lost 6 bases and the J segment 1 base; nucleotides outside the gene matches: 3. This CDR3 has 13 residues. The CDR3 DNA reads as TGTGCCAGCAGACCGGGACAGTCCTACGAGCAGTACTTC. Its protein is CASRPGQSYEQYF.

The gene calls are TRBV30 and TRBJ1-1; D gene ambiguous. The germline V gene has CDR1 GTSNPN and CDR2 SVGIG (reference sequence). The CDR3 is made up of 14 amino acids. With 2 bases removed from V and 7 bases from J, the gap between germline ends came to 17 bases. Written as DNA, the CDR3 is TGTGCCTGGAGTCCTACCCGGGCCGTGGTTGAAGCTTTCTTT. As protein: CAWSPTRAVVEAFF.

The chain is built from TRBV5-4 and TRBJ2-7; D ambiguous. Germline values: CDR1 SGHNT, CDR2 YYREEE (reference sequence). This CDR3 region has 16 residues. Trimming shortened V by 0 bases and J by 0 bases, and 13 bases separated the two germline ends. CDR3 sequence reads: CASSLGNAPSSYEQYF. The DNA of the CDR3 is TGTGCCAGCAGCTTGGGGAACGCCCCAAGCTCCTACGAGCAGTACTTC.

This chain uses TRBV28 with TRBJ2-7; D assignment may be TRBD1 or TRBD2 (10 bases each). The CDR3 totals 16 residues. V was pared by 3 bases and J by 12 bases, with 27 bases between. The V gene's germline CDR1 is MDHEN and CDR2 SYDVKM. The DNA of the CDR3 is TGTGCCAGCAGTTTGGGACAGGGGTTAGCGGGAGGAAGGTGGTACTTC. Its translation: CASSLGQGLAGGRWYF.

The CDR3 nucleotides are TGTGCCAGCAGCAGAACAGGGGAGGCCAAAAACATTCAGTACTTC. Translated, it gives CASSRTGEAKNIQYF. The chain is built from TRBV28 and TRBJ2-4, with 7 bases identical to TRBD1. Germline V lookup: CDR1 MDHEN, CDR2 SYDVKM. Losses at the gene ends were 6 bases for V and 1 base for J; bases not matched to a gene: 6. The CDR3 runs 15 residues.

The J gene is TRBJ2-2, the V gene TRBV11-2, with D unresolved. The germline V and J ends were trimmed by 2 bases and 1 base, with 5 bases remaining between them. Looked up from germline, CDR1 is SGHAT and CDR2 is FQNNGV. The CDR3 is 14 amino acids. The CDR3 nucleotides read TGTGCCAGCAGCTTAATCAGGAACACCGGGGAGCTGTTTTTT. This translates into CASSLIRNTGELFF.

The chain links TRBV6-5 to TRBJ2-7; D is unclear. Per germline, CDR1 MNHEY and CDR2 SVGAGI. Trimming pared 5 bases from V and 3 bases from J, leaving 11 bases between. The CDR3 has 13 amino acids. DNA for the CDR3: TGTGCCAGCAGTCGCGACTCTTACTACGAGCAGTACTTC. Protein product: CASSRDSYYEQYF.

By share, this clone ranks as medium-sized. This sample includes further DNA sequences coding for the same CDR3. This rearrangement joins TRBV5-1 to TRBJ2-6, with no clear D. Looked up from germline, CDR1 is SGHRS and CDR2 is YFSETQ. Trimming took 0 bases from V and 0 from J, leaving 4 bases between them. The length of the CDR3 is 15 residues. CDR3 bases: TGCGCCAGCAGCTTGGGCAGCTCTGGGGCCAACGTCCTGACTTTC. As protein: CASSLGSSGANVLTF.

The chain combines TRBV20-1 with TRBJ2-1, with D hard to call. The CDR3 is 11 residues long. Germline V gene lookup returns CDR1 DFQATT and CDR2 SNEGSKA (reference sequence). V was cut by 3 bases and J by 2 bases, with 2 bases left in between. The CDR3 is CSASPYNEQFF. The CDR3 DNA follows: TGCAGTGCTAGTCCCTACAATGAGCAGTTCTTC.

The gene calls are TRBV11-3 and TRBJ2-5, with D unresolved. Germline V gene lookup returns CDR1 SGHNT and CDR2 YENEEA. The length of the CDR3 is 15 residues. V was shortened by 0 bases and J by 0 bases, with 8 bases between the two germline ends. Written as DNA, the CDR3 is TGTGCCAGCAGCTTAGATCGTGGGCACCAAGAGACCCAGTACTTC. This codes for CASSLDRGHQETQYF.

This chain joins TRBV5-1 and TRBJ2-7; 11 bases match TRBD2. The germline gives CDR1 SGHRS, CDR2 YFSETQ. The CDR3 extends over 14 amino acids. After removal of 5 bases from V and 4 bases from J, the junction contained 5 bases not matched to a gene. In DNA form, the CDR3 reads TGCGCCAGCAGAACGGGGACTAGCGGATACGAGCAGTACTTC. Amino acid sequence: CASRTGTSGYEQYF.

This sequence joins TRBV7-2 and TRBJ1-2, with D possibly matching TRBD1 (6 bases). The length of the CDR3 is 14 residues. Trimming left V 11 bases short and J 1 base short, with 17 bases between. Germline CDR1 and CDR2: SGHTA and FQGNSA. The CDR3 protein is CAAERTGNNYGYTF. The DNA for the CDR3 is TGTGCCGCCGAAAGAACAGGGAATAACTATGGCTACACCTTC.

CDR3 in amino acids: CASSIEGATNEKLFF. CDR3 nucleotide sequence: TGTGCCAGTAGTATAGAAGGGGCAACTAATGAAAAACTGTTTTTT. The rearrangement joins TRBV19 to TRBJ1-4, with D perhaps TRBD1 (5 bases). Trimming removed 0 bases at V and 0 bases at J, with 5 bases between. Germline loops: CDR1 LNHDA, CDR2 SQIVND (reference sequence). The CDR3 loop spans 15 amino acids.

The chain has TRBV5-1 and TRBJ2-3; D might be TRBD2 (6 bases). V was shortened by 2 bases and J by 2 bases, with 15 bases between the two germline ends. CDR1 and CDR2 (germline): SGHRS, YFSETQ. The CDR3 is made up of 16 amino acids. The CDR3 reads CASSLGLAVPTDTQYF. The CDR3 region has the DNA TGCGCCAGCAGCTTAGGTTTAGCGGTACCCACAGATACGCAGTATTTT.

V and J are TRBV14 and TRBJ2-5; 7 bases match TRBD2. CDR3 length: 18 residues. Germline trimming cut 0 bases from V and 2 bases from J; bases unmatched to any gene: 12. Looked up from germline, CDR1 is SGHDN and CDR2 is FVKESK. The CDR3 here is CASSQDRPGGWLQETQYF. CDR3 bases: TGTGCCAGCAGCCAAGATCGGCCGGGGGGTTGGTTGCAAGAGACCCAGTACTTC. Full variable domain (remainder filled in from reference TRBV14 and TRBJ2-5): EAGVTQFPSHSVIEKGQTVTLRCDPISGHDNLYWYRRVMGKEIKFLLHFVKESKQDESGMPNNRFLAERTGGTYSTLKVQPAELEDSGVYFCASSQDRPGGWLQETQYFGPGTRLLVL.

This chain joins TRBV10-3 and TRBJ2-3; 10 positions agree with TRBD1. Per the germline V gene, CDR1 is ENHRY and CDR2 is SYGVKD. With V trimmed by 5 bases and J by 5 bases, 4 bases remained unmatched. The CDR3 consists of 14 residues. The DNA for the CDR3 is TGTGCCATCAGTACCGGGACAGGGGAAGATACGCAGTATTTT. It codes for CAISTGTGEDTQYF.

V and J are TRBV4-1 and TRBJ1-4; 10 nucleotides align to TRBD1. Germline lookup yields CDR1 MGHRA and CDR2 YSYEKL. The CDR3 extends over 15 amino acids. After removal of 5 bases from V and 5 bases from J, the junction contained 5 bases not matched to a gene. The CDR3: CASSTRQGANEKLFF. In DNA, the CDR3 is TGCGCCAGCAGCACCCGACAGGGGGCAAATGAAAAACTGTTTTTT.

The chain carries TRBV5-8 and TRBJ2-2; either TRBD1 or TRBD2 may fit D (6 bases each). CDR1 SGHTS and CDR2 YDEGEE come from the germline V gene. Trimming removed 3 bases from V and 0 bases from J, with 9 bases in between. The CDR3 runs to 15 residues. The CDR3 region has the DNA TGTGCCAGCAGCTGGAGGGGGTCGAACACCGGGGAGCTGTTTTTT. Encoded protein: CASSWRGSNTGELFF.

The chain has TRBV6-6 and TRBJ2-7; tentative D call: TRBD1 (6 bases). The CDR3 extends over 12 amino acids. CDR1 and CDR2 (germline): MNHNY, SVGAGI (reference sequence). Trimming pared 6 bases from V and 7 bases from J, leaving 13 bases between. The CDR3 loop reads CASRPQGEEQYF. CDR3 DNA sequence: TGTGCCAGCAGACCACAGGGAGAAGAGCAGTACTTC.

The chain joins TRBV19 to TRBJ1-1, with D possibly matching TRBD1 (5 bases). The germline V gene encodes CDR1 LNHDA and CDR2 SQIVND (reference sequence). Trimming took 4 bases from V and 0 from J, leaving 18 bases between them. CDR3 length: 17 residues. The CDR3 here is CASSKGVQANMNTEAFF. The DNA for the CDR3 is TGTGCCAGTAGTAAAGGGGTGCAAGCAAACATGAACACTGAAGCTTTCTTT.

This chain links TRBV5-6 with TRBJ1-1, with unresolved D. The germline gives CDR1 SGHDT, CDR2 YYEEEE. There are 14 residues in the CDR3. V lost 1 base, J lost 2 bases, and 9 bases lay in between. The CDR3 nucleotides read TGTGCCAGCAGCTTGTGGACGGGTAACACTGAAGCTTTCTTT. Translated, it gives CASSLWTGNTEAFF.

This chain connects TRBV7-9 to TRBJ1-3; D possibly corresponds to TRBD1 (6 bases). Trimming left V 9 bases short and J 4 bases short, with 13 bases between. The CDR3 is 13 residues long. Germline CDR1 and CDR2: SEHNR and FQNEAQ (reference sequence). CDR3 protein: CASLGAEGNTIYF. In DNA form, the CDR3 reads TGTGCCAGTCTGGGGGCGGAAGGAAACACCATATATTTT.

The chain couples TRBV12-1 to TRBJ1-5. TRBV12-1 is noted as a pseudogene. The CDR3 loop spans 15 amino acids. Here the CDR3 DNA reads TGTGCCAGCAGCTCAGAGAGGGGTGGCAATCAGCCCCAGCATTTT. Translation gives CASSSERGGNQPQHF.

About this clone: One end of the junction varies from germline; a read error may be responsible. The chain combines TRBV6-5 with TRBJ2-3; D may be TRBD2 (6 bases). Germline values: CDR1 MNHEY, CDR2 SVGAGI. The CDR3 has 14 amino acids. The CDR3 spells CASSYTGTPETQYF. The CDR3 region has the DNA TGTGCCAGCAGTTATACCGGGACTCCAGAAACGCAGTATTTT.

The J gene is TRBJ2-1, the V gene TRBV4-3, with TRBD2 matching 8 bases. V was clipped by 7 bases and J by 4 bases; unmatched bases: 9. From germline, CDR1 is LGHNA and CDR2 YSLEER. The CDR3 runs 15 residues. CDR3 sequence reads: CASTRGTSSYNEQFF. The CDR3 DNA follows: TGCGCCAGCACCCGGGGGACTAGTAGTTACAATGAGCAGTTCTTC.

V usage is TRBV4-1 and J usage is TRBJ1-3; D might be TRBD1 (5 bases). The CDR3 is 18 residues long. From germline, CDR1 is MGHRA and CDR2 YSYEKL. V lost 1 base to trimming and J lost 0 bases, with 16 bases between them. This chain's CDR3 is CASSQAPGTASSGNTIYF. In nucleotides, the CDR3 is TGCGCCAGCAGCCAAGCCCCGGGGACTGCTAGCTCTGGAAACACCATATATTTT.

The chain has TRBV5-3 and TRBJ1-3; D gene ambiguous. TRBV5-3 is an ORF, with its function uncertain. This CDR3 is built from 18 residues. V shed 4 bases and J shed 4 bases, with 24 bases lying between them. The CDR3 DNA reads TGTGCCAGAAGCCGCCCCTTTACTGGCAGGCATGGAGGAAACACCATATATTTT. It is translated as CARSRPFTGRHGGNTIYF.

The chain carries TRBV7-2 and TRBJ2-7; 10 bases map to TRBD1. Germline assignment: CDR1 SGHTA and CDR2 FQGNSA. The CDR3 extends over 13 amino acids. The V and J ends lost 6 bases and 1 base, in that order; junction bases with no gene match: 0. DNA for the CDR3: TGTGCCAGCAGGGACAGGGGGTCCTACGAGCAGTACTTC. Translated: CASRDRGSYEQYF.

The chain recombines TRBV11-2 with TRBJ1-5; weak D call: TRBD1 (6 bases). CDR3 size: 15 residues. The germline V gene encodes CDR1 SGHAT and CDR2 FQNNGV. Trimming stripped 1 base from V and 4 bases from J, with 11 bases between. CDR3 DNA: TGTGCCAGCAGCTTAGGAGGAGGGGGGAATCAGCCCCAGCATTTT. It is translated as CASSLGGGGNQPQHF.